This TCR beta chain was observed in a study of shared clonotypes between healthy human individuals. Across the study: The study enrolled a couple of women and a few men aged 18 to 49.

Germline V gene data show CDR1 as SQVTM and CDR2 as ANQGSEA. The CDR3 covers 14 residues. Trimming took off 2 bases at V and 0 bases at J, with 8 bases between the two ends. Deep-level assay runs were performed. Libraries were prepared by immunoSEQ multiplex PCR; TCRdb keeps only in-frame clonotypes and omits some of them. The sample shows under 2,000,000 clones, about 95% of them seen only once. Positive CCR7 selection of CD45RO-negative cells yielded the naive CD8 cells, and terminally differentiated effector memory CD45RA+ cells were excluded. The clonotype was recovered from a man aged 18 to 29 in good health. Sequencing was done on a sample of naive CD8+ T cells sorted from blood. The V call is TRBV29-1, the J call TRBJ2-4; D remains ambiguous. The CDR3 loop is CSVETLLAKNIQYF. The CDR3 region has the DNA TGCAGCGTTGAAACATTACTAGCCAAAAACATTCAGTACTTC.